The 3 T cell receptor beta chains listed next were all sequenced from one sample in a study of human T cells and chemical hapten exposure. Regarding time point: pre-sensitization, week 0. The treatment here: therapeutic diphenylcyclopropenone sensitization with weekly scalp DPC. TCRdb reprocessed the RACE reads with MiXCR, giving one entry per CDR3 protein. The sample holds 300,000 to 450,000 distinct CDR3 sequences, roughly 5% seen once. This specimen was whole blood, taken in connection with sensitization to the hapten diphenylcyclopropenone (DPC). These receptors came from a woman in her forties or fifties with alopecia areata. Some clones in this sample may be carry-over from other donors' samples.

This clonotype has just a few counts. The rearrangement links TRBV12-3 or TRBV12-4 to TRBJ1-5, with D possibly being TRBD1 (5 bases). Trimming took 3 bases from V and 6 from J, leaving 12 bases between them. There are 14 residues in the CDR3. In nucleotides, the CDR3 is TGTGCCAGCAGTTTCTCCAGGGCCCCTCAGCCCCAGCATTTT. The encoded protein is CASSFSRAPQPQHF.

The chain links TRBV5-1 to TRBJ2-7; D tentatively reads TRBD1 or TRBD2 (5 bases each). The germline V gene has CDR1 SGHRS and CDR2 YFSETQ. Trimming removed 4 bases at V and 2 bases at J, with 13 bases between. The CDR3 totals 14 residues. For the CDR3, the DNA is TGCGCCAGCAGCCCGGGGCCTGCGACCTACGAGCAGTACTTC. It yields the protein CASSPGPATYEQYF.

This clonotype was seen ten or more times. CDR3 DNA: TGTGCCAGCAGCTTATGGACAGAGAACACTGAAGCTTTCTTT. This translates into CASSLWTENTEAFF. V usage is TRBV13 and J usage is TRBJ1-1; TRBD1 is a possible D gene (6 bases). CDR1 and CDR2 (germline): PRHDT, FYEKMQ (reference sequence). Trimming took 2 bases from V and 1 from J, leaving 8 bases between them. This CDR3 has 14 amino acids.